What follows is one T cell receptor (beta chain) and its context. It lacks a known antigen. No much larger clone is present one base from it, and per-base qualities are unavailable. The germline V gene encodes CDR1 SGDLS and CDR2 YYNGEE. V is clipped by 0 bases and J by 8 bases, and the sequence between their germline boundaries is 17 bases long. The CDR3, cysteine through phenylalanine, is 15 amino acids long. This entry keeps only the CDR3 DNA: 45 bases, framed from base 1. This specimen comes from a study of cytomegalovirus exposure and HLA in healthy donors (dated by TCRdb to the late 2010s). Study-level background: In an earlier analysis of under 750 of the donors, 250 to 300 Gb of sequence data and 90 million to 130 million unique TCR beta sequences from about 179 million T cells were reported. All discovery cohort repertoires had been generated on a single sequencing platform. The T cell repertoires of under 750 subjects were profiled by immunosequencing and related to cytomegalovirus serostatus. The genetic ancestry cluster associated with self-reported Caucasian donors included about 84% of the roughly 380 genotyped donors. The later analysis used no new phenotypic data to find candidate immune exposures, relying instead on TCR beta sequences and their occurrence across donors. High-throughput TCR immunosequencing, statistical association of individual TCRs with disease status, and machine learning were combined to predict cytomegalovirus infection status. Donor age, sex, ethnicity and CMV serostatus were collected together with the repertoire data. The aim of the study was to test whether cataloging public T cell receptors could identify signatures of past pathogen exposure. An early release that covered about 600 HLA-typed donors contained approximately 300 gigabases of sequencing data and around 85 million unique TCR sequences. Genome-wide SNP genotypes for about 65% of the roughly 670 donors were used in a later genetic analysis, which treated that subset as a discovery cohort. HLA typing covered class I and class II loci at four-digit resolution. Among 398 genotyped donors of the cohort, an average of around 250,000 unique TCR beta nucleotide sequences was sequenced per donor, of which 15% to 20% were non-productive. A later analysis re-analyzed previously published TCR beta repertoires from roughly 630 donors and added high-resolution HLA genotyping to study TCR occurrence patterns. The number of donors typed differed by locus, with about 620-630 for A, B, C, DRB1 and DQB1, 522 for DQA1, about 610 for DPA1, and some 440 for DPB1. To decide whether each TCR beta V gene segment behaved as functional or pseudogenic, an earlier analysis of some 600 of the donors relied on high-throughput TCR beta sequencing. Because of strong linkage in the cohort, 5 or 6 DR-DQ haplotypes were treated as single units for association and clustering. Besides the first cohort of under 700 subjects, a separate validation cohort made up of 95 to 150 different subjects was used. Points the paper makes about the study in general: Three of the identified cytomegalovirus-associated TCR beta chains were confirmed in vitro to be specific for cytomegalovirus antigens. Some IMGT-functional V segments, including TRBV6-2 and TRBV6-3, could not be told apart with the 87-base-pair reads, so those segments were excluded. Most CMV-associated TCR beta chains appeared to be HLA-restricted in a later analysis, and the HLA associations seemed to be driven largely by CMV exposure. Most TCR sequences were observed very rarely across donors, whereas some public TCRs were present in many individuals. Correlated functional status among segregating V segments might reflect linkage disequilibrium, but an unknown experimental factor could not be ruled out. The authors suggested that the approach could potentially be generalized to other disease states and immunological phenotypes. Immune exposure information for the cohort was limited to CMV serostatus. A later genetic analysis reported fewer N-insertions in productive TCRs among donors in an Asian-associated ancestry cluster than the 666-donor mean. Because HLA typing was missing for some donors at each locus, association tests included only the typed subset. In a later analysis, the rate of TCR association differed among HLA loci, with DRB1 alleles having the most associated TCRs and HLA-C alleles having the fewest. In the study, roughly 160 TCR beta chains were listed as associated with cytomegalovirus. A further reported finding was that TCR beta sequences accurately predicted the HLA-A and HLA-B alleles for most subjects in the first cohort. When HLA alleles, especially DR and DQ, strongly co-occurred, TCR associations were difficult to assign to individual alleles. This cohort had only TCR beta chains sequenced, and the lack of alpha or paired-chain data limited which features could be detected. In a later analysis, several top co-occurrence clusters were reported to appear linked to parvovirus B19, influenza, CMV and Epstein-Barr virus. A later analysis found that HLA-associated TCR beta chains were more clonally expanded and had lower generation probabilities than equally common non-associated chains. In a later genetic analysis, a missense DCLRE1C variant was associated with V-gene and J-gene trimming of TCR beta chains, and the association was replicated in an independent cohort. Cytomegalovirus status was reported to be diagnosed by the classifier with high specificity and sensitivity in both the original and validation cohorts. A cluster of highly shared sequence variants was judged likely to represent a technical artifact of the sequencing pipeline. Because counts were too low, seventeen rarely observed V segments, including chromosome 9 orphons, were left out of the earlier analysis of about 500 of the donors. A later analysis associated 16,951 TCR beta sequences with specific HLA alleles at a false discovery rate of 0.05. In an earlier analysis of some 640 of the donors, most TCR beta V segments were observed in productive rearrangements about 90% or about 30% of the time, broadly matching IMGT annotations. Roughly uniform sequencing depth across donors was assumed in presence/absence analyses, although this assumption may not hold.

The cohort consisted of 600 to 700 healthy bone marrow donors. Cohort members were all nominally healthy when sampled, although unrecorded immune exposures were likely present. The donor tested CMV seropositive and was one of the 289 seropositive cohort members. A peripheral blood sample was collected from each donor, and TCR beta sequencing was performed on peripheral blood mononuclear cells. The Qiagen DNeasy Blood Extraction Kit was used to extract genomic DNA from the blood cell samples. The library was obtained by the immunoSEQ multiplex PCR assay. A mixture of 60 forward primers for TCR Vbeta segments and 13 reverse primers for TCR Jbeta segments was used in the multiplex PCR. A multiplex PCR assay on genomic DNA amplified the CDR3 region of rearranged TCR beta genes. The amplified TCR beta libraries were sequenced on the Illumina HiSeq System as 87-base-pair reads. The paper's data handling went like this. A later analysis counted approximately 74 million unique TCR beta chains across the 600 to 850 repertoires, and roughly 9.9 million of these chains were shared by at least two donors. A nearest-neighbor algorithm error-corrected the raw reads and collapsed the reads into unique sequences, merging closely related sequences to remove PCR and sequencing errors. CDR3 sequences were aligned to IMGT reference sequences to assign V, D and J gene segments. For a sequence to be retained, a match of at least six nucleotides to both a V gene segment and a J gene segment was required. Rearrangements were classified as productive when the CDR3 lacked stop codons and remained in frame with V and J, and all other rearrangements were classified as non-productive. CDR3 was defined by IMGT convention, running from the second conserved V-encoded cysteine to the conserved J-encoded phenylalanine. The earlier analysis of 587 of the donors excluded sequences that lacked an unambiguous match to a single V gene segment. In an earlier analysis of around 600 of the donors, V segments were called functional above 56.7% productive rearrangements and were called segregating when the between-donor standard deviation exceeded 5%. To diagnose cytomegalovirus status from the catalog of TCR beta chain sequences, a statistical classification framework was built. A later analysis assigned V and J genes by comparing TCR nucleotide sequences with IMGT/GENE-DB human TR gene sequences. The TCRdist pipeline was used in a later analysis to assign CDR3 sequences and most-parsimonious VDJ recombination scenarios. A later analysis defined each TCR beta chain by its CDR3 amino acid sequence plus V-gene family, and excluded reads lacking a unique V-gene family. As a way to deal with suspected cross-contamination and a sequencing artifact, a later analysis dropped more than 500 nucleotide sequences that were highly shared and had low generation probability. For each public chain, a later analysis derived a clonal expansion index from normalized ranks of inferred template counts within each repertoire. Generation probabilities in a later analysis came from a VDJ recombination model fitted to out-of-frame rearrangements, and those results were checked against IGoR. A later analysis scored TCR-TCR, TCR-HLA and TCR-CMV co-occurrence with hypergeometric tests, applying a repertoire-size bias correction to TCR pairs. To estimate false discovery rates, a later analysis permuted the HLA or CMV assignments 20 times. A later analysis grouped co-occurring TCRs with DBSCAN, adding TCRdist sequence similarity when clustering within HLA-allele-positive subsets. Repertoires with fewer than 30,000 or more than 120,000 public chains were left out of co-occurrence clustering, as were five repertoires with anomalous nucleotide sharing. The source is immuneACCESS, and TCRdb retained only in-frame sequences with V and J called. Part of the clones is not carried over; for the studies checked, unresolved V genes explain less than half of this, and the remainder is unexplained. V, J and clone size derive from that table, while D and trimming were established from the DNA sequence. This sample holds about 110,000 clones; around two thirds were observed only once. The leading ten clones occupy over 3.5% of the sample.

The V gene is TRBV9 and the J gene is TRBJ1-2; too little of a D gene remains to name it. This TCR derives from a man aged 25 to 40 in good health and CMV-seropositive. Sequenced: PBMCs. The CDR3 sequence is CASSVGTVGDGGYTF. In nucleotide form, the sequence is TGTGCCAGCAGCGTAGGAACAGTGGGCGATGGGGGCTACACCTTC. Beyond the CDR3, the reference TRBV9 and TRBJ1-2 genes provide the residues; the full variable domain reads: DSGVTQTPKHLITATGQRVTLRCSPRSGDLSVYWYQQSLDQGLQFLIQYYNGEERAKGNILERFSAQQFPDLHSELNLSSLELGDSALYFCASSVGTVGDGGYTFGSGTRLTVV.